This T cell receptor (beta chain) is from a study of blood T cells in healthy people across ages. Whole-study findings and limits: PBMCs were not sorted, which prevented a conclusive comparison of naive versus antigen-experienced cells. Long-lived donors carried more naive CD4+ cells and greater diversity than aged donors.

The CDR3 loop spans 14 amino acids. The germline V gene encodes CDR1 MNHNY and CDR2 SVGAGI (reference sequence). J lost 5 bases, V lost 5 bases, and 6 bases had no gene match. Comment on this clonotype: The antigen is unknown.

Through a sample-barcoded 5' primer and a J-beta primer mix, a second PCR was run for roughly 7 to 12 cycles. TCRdb processed the 5' RACE reads anew with MiXCR; each CDR3 protein has one entry. The repertoire consists of about 800,000 distinct CDR3 sequences, with about half occurring once and the leading ten covering less than 20%. The study drew donors from healthy Caucasian individuals in Russia aged about 6 to 90. Sequences were obtained from blood. The receptor was derived from an older man in good health. The V gene is TRBV6-6, the J gene TRBJ2-5, with 9 bases matching TRBD1. The CDR3 bases are TGTGCCAGCAGTCAAACAGGGGGCTGGGAGACCCAGTACTTC. Its protein product is CASSQTGGWETQYF.